The clone carrying this T cell receptor (beta chain) was picked up many times. Its cognate antigen is unknown. This sample stems from a study of breast tumors, draining lymph nodes, adjacent tissues. Samples came from axillary lymph nodes draining the breast cancer. Each CDR3 protein gets one entry after TCRdb re-called the multiplex PCR reads with MiXCR. The repertoire holds about 180,000 distinct CDR3 sequences, approximately 30% seen once, with approximately 4.2% in the top ten. Study-level points and caveats: The lymph node origin of tumor T cells was framed as consistent with a hypothesis, not demonstrated. The data were judged consistent with most tumor T cells coming from lymph node and expanding in tumor. Compared with lymph nodes, tumors were less diverse; compared with nontumor tissue, more.

Germline CDR1 reads LNHDA; CDR2 reads SQIVND (reference sequence). The CDR3 spans 13 residues. V was cut by 6 bases and J by 5 bases, with 14 bases left in between. Sequenced input: axillary lymph node tissue. The sequence was obtained from a female donor with breast cancer. Some clones in this sample may be carry-over from other donors' samples. The V call is TRBV19, the J call TRBJ2-7; either TRBD1 or TRBD2 may supply D (5 bases each). Written as DNA, the CDR3 is TGTGCCAGTAGAAACCGGGACGGCCACGAGCAGTACTTC. Its translation is CASRNRDGHEQYF.